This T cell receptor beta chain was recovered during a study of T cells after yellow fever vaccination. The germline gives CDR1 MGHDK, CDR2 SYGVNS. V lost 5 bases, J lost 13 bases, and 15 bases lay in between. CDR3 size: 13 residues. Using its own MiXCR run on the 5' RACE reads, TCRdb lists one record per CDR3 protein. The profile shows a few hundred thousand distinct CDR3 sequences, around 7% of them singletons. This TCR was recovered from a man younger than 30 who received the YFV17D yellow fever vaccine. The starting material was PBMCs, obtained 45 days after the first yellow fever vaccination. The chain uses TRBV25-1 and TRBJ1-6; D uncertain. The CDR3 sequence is CASSKSRISPLHF. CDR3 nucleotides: TGTGCCAGCAGTAAATCTCGGATCTCGCCCCTCCACTTT. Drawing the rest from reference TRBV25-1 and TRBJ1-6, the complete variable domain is EADIYQTPRYLVIGTGKKITLECSQTMGHDKMYWYQQDPGMELHLIHYSYGVNSTEKGDLSSESTVSRIRTEHFPLTLESARPSHTSQYLCASSKSRISPLHFGNGTRLTVT.